This TCR beta chain was captured by sequencing in a study of T cell repertoires in cytomegalovirus infection. About the research overall: A matching HLA type, together with CMV infection, was signaled by public TCR beta signatures.

Study-level points and caveats: What dominated the ex vivo response were HLA-C-restricted CMV-specific TCR beta clonotypes.

The V segment lost 0 bases and the J segment 10 bases; nucleotides outside the gene matches: 3. The germline gives CDR1 SNHLY, CDR2 FYNNEI. This CDR3 is built from 15 residues. This clonotype was observed many times. Its antigen is undetermined. TCRdb called the reads again in MiXCR, with one record for every CDR3 protein. This table holds around 450,000 distinct CDR3 sequences, approximately 10% found once. The sample was PBMCs. This TCR derives from a human donor in good health (CMV status not recorded). Some clones in this sample may be carry-over from other donors' samples. The chain combines TRBV2 with TRBJ1-6, with TRBD1 identical over 10 bases. CDR3 in amino acids: CASSEARGQGSPLHF. The DNA for the CDR3 is TGTGCCAGCAGTGAAGCGCGGGGACAGGGGTCACCCCTCCACTTT.